This T cell receptor beta chain was identified in a study of blood T cell repertoires in COVID-19. Study in general: COVID-19 samples, acute and convalescent, were from the United States, Italy and Spain. T cells, B-cell-depleted T cells, or PBMCs supplied cDNA or gDNA.

Per the authors' pipeline: Nucleated cell number was recorded as an estimate derived from reference gene primer amplification. The repertoire was sequenced with immunoSEQ multiplex PCR; TCRdb's copy has only in-frame clones and lacks some. V, J and clone size reflect that table, while D and trimming were determined from the DNA. The profile shows approximately 71,000 clones, approximately 90% of them singletons. Germline CDR1 and CDR2: LNHDA and SQIVND (reference sequence). V was clipped by 4 bases and J by 6 bases, with 16 bases between them. This CDR3 spans 15 amino acids. The specimen was peripheral blood. The origin of this receptor is a woman aged 18-29 years with acute or convalescent COVID-19. V usage is TRBV19 and J usage is TRBJ2-4; D might be TRBD1 (6 bases). This chain's CDR3 is CASSTAQGGINIQYF. The CDR3 DNA sequence: TGTGCCAGTAGTACCGCACAGGGTGGGATAAACATTCAGTACTTC.